The sequence of this T cell receptor (beta chain) was determined in a study of cytomegalovirus exposure and HLA in healthy donors. Study findings and constraints: Later analysis associated a missense DCLRE1C variant with TCR beta V- and J-gene trimming. The classifier reportedly diagnosed cytomegalovirus status with high specificity and sensitivity. With further analysis later on, most CMV-associated TCR beta chains appeared HLA-restricted.

With respect to this clone: What it binds is unknown. Other nucleotide sequences from this sample produce the same CDR3.

The ends were cut back, 2 bases at V and 1 base at J, with 6 bases in the middle. CDR3 length equals 13 residues. CDR1 SGHRS and CDR2 YFSETQ come from the germline V gene. PCR used 60 Vbeta primers and 13 Jbeta primers. Libraries were prepared by immunoSEQ multiplex PCR; TCRdb keeps only in-frame clonotypes and omits some of them. This repertoire shows some 160,000 clones, roughly 83% found once; its top ten account for 1.5%. Sequenced sample: PBMCs. V usage is TRBV5-1 and J usage is TRBJ1-1; D unresolved. This sequence originates from a woman under 30 in good health and CMV-seronegative. CDR3 DNA: TGCGCCAGCAGCTTAGGCGGGAACACTGAAGCTTTCTTT. Amino acids: CASSLGGNTEAFF. The full variable domain, its missing parts supplied by reference TRBV5-1 and TRBJ1-1, is KAGVTQTPRYLIKTRGQQVTLSCSPISGHRSVSWYQQTPGQGLQFLFEYFSETQRNKGNFPGRFSGRQFSNSRSEMNVSTLELGDSALYLCASSLGGNTEAFFGQGTRLTVV.